This T cell receptor beta chain was recorded in a study of identifying expanded T cells in peripheral blood. Profiled with immunoSEQ multiplex PCR; TCRdb holds only in-frame clones, not every one. The table records 100,000 to 150,000 clones, about four fifths of them present only once. Trimming took 1 base from V and 1 from J; bases not matched to a gene: 3. The CDR3 extends over 15 amino acids. CDR1 LNHDA and CDR2 SQIVND come from the germline V gene (reference sequence). Sequenced: blood. The clonotype was recovered from a person aged 18-70 years in good health. This chain joins TRBV19 and TRBJ1-1, with TRBD1 matching over 7 bases. The CDR3 sequence is CASSIGDRENTEAFF. Here the CDR3 DNA reads TGTGCCAGTAGTATAGGCGACAGGGAGAACACTGAAGCTTTCTTT.